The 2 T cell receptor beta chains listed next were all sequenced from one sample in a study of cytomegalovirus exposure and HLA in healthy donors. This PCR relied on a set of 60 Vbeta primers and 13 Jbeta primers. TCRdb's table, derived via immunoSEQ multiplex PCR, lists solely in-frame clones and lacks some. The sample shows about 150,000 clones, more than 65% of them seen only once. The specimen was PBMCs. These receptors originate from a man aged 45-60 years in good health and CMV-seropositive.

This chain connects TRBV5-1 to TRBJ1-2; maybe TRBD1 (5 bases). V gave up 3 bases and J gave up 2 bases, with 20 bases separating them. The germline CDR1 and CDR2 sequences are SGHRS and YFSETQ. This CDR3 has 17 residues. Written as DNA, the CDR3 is TGCGCCAGCAGCTGGAACCCTCGACAGCGCGACAACTATGGCTACACCTTC. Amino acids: CASSWNPRQRDNYGYTF.

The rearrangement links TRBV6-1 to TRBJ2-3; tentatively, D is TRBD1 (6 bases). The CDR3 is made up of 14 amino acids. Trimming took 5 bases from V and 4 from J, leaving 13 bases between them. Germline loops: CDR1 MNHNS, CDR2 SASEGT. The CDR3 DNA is TGTGCCAGCAGTAGGTCGACAGGCCCAGATACGCAGTATTTT. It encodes CASSRSTGPDTQYF.